This entry describes one T cell receptor (beta chain). The record originates from a study of tumour-infiltrating T cells in Burkitt lymphoma. Overall study context: Survival, overall and progression-free, tracked with productive clonality.

Only in-frame clones appear in the TCRdb table, and some are missing; sequencing was by immunoSEQ multiplex PCR. This sample has roughly 5,300 clones; 9.5% to 10% occur once, and the top ten carry around 2.2%. The V end was cut by 2 bases, the J end by 2 bases, with 9 bases between. The CDR3 runs to 14 residues. Germline V gives CDR1 KGHSH, CDR2 LQKENI. The sample was tumor tissue. The origin of this receptor is a human donor with diffuse large B-cell lymphoma. This chain connects TRBV18 to TRBJ2-5; D is undetermined. The CDR3, as DNA: TGTGCCAGCTCACCAGGGCTAGTACAAGAGACCCAGTACTTC. Translation: CASSPGLVQETQYF. Variable domain in full (rest from reference TRBV18 and TRBJ2-5): NAGVMQNPRHLVRRRGQEARLRCSPMKGHSHVYWYRQLPEEGLKFMVYLQKENIIDESGMPKERFSAEFPKEGPSILRIQQVVRGDSAAYFCASSPGLVQETQYFGPGTRLLVL.